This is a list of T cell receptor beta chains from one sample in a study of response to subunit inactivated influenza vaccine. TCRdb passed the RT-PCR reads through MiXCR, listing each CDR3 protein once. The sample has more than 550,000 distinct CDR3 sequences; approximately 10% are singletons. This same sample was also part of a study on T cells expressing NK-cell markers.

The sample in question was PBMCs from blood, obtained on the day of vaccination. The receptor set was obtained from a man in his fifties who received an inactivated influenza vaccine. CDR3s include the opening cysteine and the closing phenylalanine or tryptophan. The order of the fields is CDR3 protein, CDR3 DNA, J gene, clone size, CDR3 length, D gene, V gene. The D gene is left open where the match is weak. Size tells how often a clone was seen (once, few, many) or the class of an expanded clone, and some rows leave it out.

CASSLGGGATYEQYF,TGCGCCAGCAGCTTGGGTGGGGGGGCGACGTACGAGCAGTACTTC,TRBJ2-7,few,15,-,TRBV5-1
CASSLGTGGSGELFF,TGTGCCAGCAGTTTGGGGACAGGGGGTTCCGGGGAGCTGTTTTTT,TRBJ2-2,many,15,TRBD1,TRBV12-3/TRBV12-4
CASSRAGDIQYF,TGTGCCAGCAGCCGAGCGGGGGACATTCAGTACTTC,TRBJ2-4,-,12,TRBD2,TRBV6-2/TRBV6-3
CASSVLGGLAETQYF,TGTGCCAGCAGCGTCCTCGGGGGACTCGCCGAGACCCAGTACTTC,TRBJ2-5,few,15,-,TRBV9
CASSSPGGQMNTEAFF,TGCGCCAGCAGCTCCCCGGGGGGACAAATGAACACTGAAGCTTTCTTT,TRBJ1-1,few,16,-,TRBV5-1
CASSLDRDSNEQFF,TGTGCCAGCAGTTTAGACCGGGACAGCAATGAGCAGTTCTTC,TRBJ2-1,-,14,TRBD1,TRBV12-3/TRBV12-4
CASSLTSGRAYNEQFF,TGTGCCAGCAGTCTTACTAGCGGGAGGGCCTACAATGAGCAGTTCTTC,TRBJ2-1,-,16,TRBD2,TRBV12-3/TRBV12-4
CASSPGLAVRINEQFF,TGTGCCAGCTCACCCGGACTAGCGGTGCGGATCAATGAGCAGTTCTTC,TRBJ2-1,-,16,TRBD2,TRBV18
CASSLGSSGSGEQFF,TGTGCCAGCAGCTTAGGGTCATCGGGGAGCGGTGAGCAGTTCTTC,TRBJ2-1,-,15,-,TRBV11-3
CSARIRGVGYEQYF,TGCAGTGCTAGAATCCGCGGGGTCGGCTACGAGCAGTACTTC,TRBJ2-7,-,14,-,TRBV20-1
CASSVSDTLMNTEAFF,TGTGCCAGCAGTGTATCGGACACTCTGATGAACACTGAAGCTTTCTTT,TRBJ1-1,-,16,-,TRBV2
CASSTPAGPKNYGYTF,TGTGCCAGCAGCACCCCGGCAGGGCCAAAAAACTATGGCTACACCTTC,TRBJ1-2,-,16,-,TRBV7-9
CASRGTLTGSNTGELFF,TGTGCCAGCAGAGGTACCCTGACAGGGTCGAACACCGGGGAGCTGTTTTTT,TRBJ2-2,-,17,TRBD1,TRBV9
CASSFRDFTGELFF,TGCGCCAGCAGCTTTAGGGACTTCACCGGGGAGCTGTTTTTT,TRBJ2-2,many,14,-,TRBV5-1
CASSFGRSGNTIYF,TGTGCCAGCAGCTTTGGGCGCTCTGGAAACACCATATATTTT,TRBJ1-3,few,14,-,TRBV5-6
CASSLRQGTFSNTEAFF,TGTGCCAGCAGTTTAAGGCAGGGGACATTCTCTAACACTGAAGCTTTCTTT,TRBJ1-1,-,17,-,TRBV12-3/TRBV12-4
CASSLPGPVREQFF,TGCGCCAGCAGCTTGCCCGGCCCCGTCAGGGAGCAGTTCTTC,TRBJ2-1,many,14,-,TRBV5-1
CASSTGPGQPQHF,TGTGCCAGCAGCACAGGGCCGGGGCAGCCCCAGCATTTT,TRBJ1-5,few,13,-,TRBV5-5
CASSKNTGTGFYEQYF,TGTGCCAGCAGCAAGAATACCGGGACAGGGTTCTACGAGCAGTACTTC,TRBJ2-7,few,16,-,TRBV21-1
CASSSSGGTYNEQFF,TGTGCCAGCAGCTCTTCAGGAGGGACGTACAATGAGCAGTTCTTC,TRBJ2-1,many,15,-,TRBV7-2
CASSPKGGLAGIEDTQYF,TGTGCCAGCAGCCCCAAAGGGGGACTAGCGGGAATAGAAGATACGCAGTATTTT,TRBJ2-3,-,18,TRBD2,TRBV7-3
CASSATPGLAGNAGELFF,TGTGCCAGCAGCGCCACTCCGGGACTAGCGGGGAACGCCGGGGAGCTGTTTTTT,TRBJ2-2,few,18,TRBD2,TRBV9
CASSQAAGVMDEQYF,TGCGCCAGCAGCCAAGCTGCAGGGGTAATGGACGAGCAGTACTTC,TRBJ2-7,many,15,-,TRBV4-1
CASSLRNDTDTQYF,TGTGCCAGCAGCTTAAGGAATGACACAGATACGCAGTATTTT,TRBJ2-3,few,14,-,TRBV11-2
CASSQGEYTEAFF,TGTGCCAGCAGTCAAGGCGAGTACACTGAAGCTTTCTTT,TRBJ1-1,few,13,-,TRBV7-9
CASSQVGQAGANVLTF,TGCGCCAGCAGCCAAGTCGGTCAGGCTGGGGCCAACGTCCTGACTTTC,TRBJ2-6,few,16,-,TRBV4-3
CASSYQQEGYTF,TGCGCCAGCAGCTACCAACAAGAAGGCTACACCTTC,TRBJ1-2,few,12,-,TRBV5-1
CASTLAGAREQYF,TGTGCCAGCACACTAGCGGGAGCCAGGGAGCAGTACTTC,TRBJ2-7,-,13,TRBD2,TRBV7-2
CASKDPGTNYEQYF,TGTGCCAGCAAGGACCCCGGGACAAACTACGAGCAGTACTTC,TRBJ2-7,-,14,-,TRBV7-2
CASSEPGAHTDTQYF,TGTGCCAGCAGTGAACCGGGAGCGCACACAGATACGCAGTATTTT,TRBJ2-3,-,15,-,TRBV6-1